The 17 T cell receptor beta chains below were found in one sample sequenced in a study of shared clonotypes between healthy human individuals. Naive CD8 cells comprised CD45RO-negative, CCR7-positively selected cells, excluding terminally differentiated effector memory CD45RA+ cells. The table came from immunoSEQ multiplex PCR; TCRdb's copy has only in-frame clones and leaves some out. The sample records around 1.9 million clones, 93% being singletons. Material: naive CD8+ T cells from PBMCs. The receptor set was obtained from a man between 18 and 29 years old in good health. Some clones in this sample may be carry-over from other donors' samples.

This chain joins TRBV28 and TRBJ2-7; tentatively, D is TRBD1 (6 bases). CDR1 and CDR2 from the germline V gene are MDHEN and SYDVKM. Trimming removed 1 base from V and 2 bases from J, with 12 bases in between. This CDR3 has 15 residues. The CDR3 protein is CASSLSAGAAYEQYF. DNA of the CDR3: TGTGCCAGCAGTTTATCGGCAGGGGCGGCCTACGAGCAGTACTTC.

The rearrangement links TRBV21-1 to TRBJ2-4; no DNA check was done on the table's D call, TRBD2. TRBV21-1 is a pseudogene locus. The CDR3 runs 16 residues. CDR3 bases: TGTGCCAGCAGCAAAGGGACCCGGGGGGCCAAGAACATTCAGTACTTC. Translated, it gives CASSKGTRGAKNIQYF.

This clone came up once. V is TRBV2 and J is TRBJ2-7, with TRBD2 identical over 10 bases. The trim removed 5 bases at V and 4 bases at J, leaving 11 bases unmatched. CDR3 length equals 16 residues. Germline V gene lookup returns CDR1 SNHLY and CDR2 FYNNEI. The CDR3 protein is CASSPSRLAGGYEQYF. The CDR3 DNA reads TGTGCCAGCAGTCCATCGCGACTAGCGGGTGGTTACGAGCAGTACTTC.

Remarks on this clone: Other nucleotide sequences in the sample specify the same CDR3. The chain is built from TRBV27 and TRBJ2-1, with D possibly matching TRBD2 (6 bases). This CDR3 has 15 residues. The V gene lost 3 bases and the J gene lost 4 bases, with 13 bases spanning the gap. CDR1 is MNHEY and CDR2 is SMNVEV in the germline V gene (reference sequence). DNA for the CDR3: TGTGCCAGCAGTTTTCGGGGGACTCCTTACAATGAGCAGTTCTTC. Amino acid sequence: CASSFRGTPYNEQFF.

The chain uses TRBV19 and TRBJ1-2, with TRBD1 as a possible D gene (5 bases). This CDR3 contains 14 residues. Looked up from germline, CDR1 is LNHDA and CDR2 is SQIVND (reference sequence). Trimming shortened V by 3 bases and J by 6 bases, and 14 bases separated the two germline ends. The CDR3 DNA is TGTGCCAGTAGTATTCTCATGACAGCGAATGGCTACACCTTC. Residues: CASSILMTANGYTF. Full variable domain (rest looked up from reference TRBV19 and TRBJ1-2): DGGITQSPKYLFRKEGQNVTLSCEQNLNHDAMYWYRQDPGQGLRLIYYSQIVNDFQKGDIAEGYSVSREKKESFPLTVTSAQKNPTAFYLCASSILMTANGYTFGSGTRLTVV.

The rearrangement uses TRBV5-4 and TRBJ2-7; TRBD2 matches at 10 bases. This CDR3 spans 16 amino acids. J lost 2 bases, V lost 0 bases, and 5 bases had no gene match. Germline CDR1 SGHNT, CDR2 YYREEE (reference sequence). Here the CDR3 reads CASSLAFSGRPYEQYF. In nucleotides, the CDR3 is TGTGCCAGCAGCTTGGCGTTTAGCGGGAGGCCCTACGAGCAGTACTTC.

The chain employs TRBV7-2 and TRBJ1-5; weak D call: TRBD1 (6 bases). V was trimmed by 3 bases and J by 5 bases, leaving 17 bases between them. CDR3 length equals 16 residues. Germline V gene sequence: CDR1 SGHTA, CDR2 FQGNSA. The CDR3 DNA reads TGTGCCAGCAGCTTTAGAGGCAGGGGTTGGCATCAGCCCCAGCATTTT. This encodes CASSFRGRGWHQPQHF.

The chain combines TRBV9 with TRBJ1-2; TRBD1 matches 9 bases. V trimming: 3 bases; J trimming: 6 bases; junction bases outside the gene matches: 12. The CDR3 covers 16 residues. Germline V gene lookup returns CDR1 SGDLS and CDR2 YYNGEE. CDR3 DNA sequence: TGTGCCAGCAGCGCGTCCGGGACAGGGAACAGCAATGGCTACACCTTC. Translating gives CASSASGTGNSNGYTF.

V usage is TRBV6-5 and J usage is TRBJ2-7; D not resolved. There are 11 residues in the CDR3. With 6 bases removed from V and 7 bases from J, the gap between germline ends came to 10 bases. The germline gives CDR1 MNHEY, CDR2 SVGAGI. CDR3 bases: TGTGCCAGCAGGTATGGGCAGGAGCAGTACTTC. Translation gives CASRYGQEQYF.

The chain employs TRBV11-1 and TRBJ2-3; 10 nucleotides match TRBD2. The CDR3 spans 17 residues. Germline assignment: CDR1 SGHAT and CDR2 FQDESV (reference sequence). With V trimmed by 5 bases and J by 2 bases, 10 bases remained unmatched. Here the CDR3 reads CASSPGDSGRATDTQYF. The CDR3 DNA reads TGTGCCAGCAGCCCAGGCGACAGCGGGAGGGCCACAGATACGCAGTATTTT. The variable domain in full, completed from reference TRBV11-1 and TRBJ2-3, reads EAEVAQSPRYKITEKSQAVAFWCDPISGHATLYWYRQILGQGPELLVQFQDESVVDDSQLPKDRFSAERLKGVDSTLKIQPAELGDSAMYLCASSPGDSGRATDTQYFGPGTRLTVL.

CDR3 sequence (DNA): TGTGCCAGCAGCTTGCGGGACCTTAGAGACAACCATGGCTACACCTTC. This encodes CASSLRDLRDNHGYTF. The rearrangement uses TRBV5-8 and TRBJ1-2; weak D call: TRBD1 (5 bases). CDR1 and CDR2 (germline): SGHTS, YDEGEE. CDR3 length: 16 amino acids. V was trimmed by 1 base and J by 6 bases, leaving 19 bases between them.

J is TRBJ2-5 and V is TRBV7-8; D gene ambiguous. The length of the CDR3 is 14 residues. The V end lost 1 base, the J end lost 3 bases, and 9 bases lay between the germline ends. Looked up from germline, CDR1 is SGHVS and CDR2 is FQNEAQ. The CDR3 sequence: CASSLVGAEETQYF. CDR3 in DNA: TGTGCCAGCAGCTTAGTTGGTGCGGAAGAGACCCAGTACTTC.

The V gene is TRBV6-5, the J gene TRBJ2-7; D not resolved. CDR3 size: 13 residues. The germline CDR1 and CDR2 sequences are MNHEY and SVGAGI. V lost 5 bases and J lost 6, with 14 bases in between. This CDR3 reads CASSQLGPLEQYF. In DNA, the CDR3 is TGTGCCAGCAGTCAGCTAGGGCCCCTCGAGCAGTACTTC.

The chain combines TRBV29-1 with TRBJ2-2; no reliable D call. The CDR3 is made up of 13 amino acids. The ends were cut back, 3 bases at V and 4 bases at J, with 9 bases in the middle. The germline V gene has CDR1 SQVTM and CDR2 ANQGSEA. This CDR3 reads CSVDPRFTGELFF. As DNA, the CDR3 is TGCAGCGTTGATCCTAGATTCACCGGGGAGCTGTTTTTT.

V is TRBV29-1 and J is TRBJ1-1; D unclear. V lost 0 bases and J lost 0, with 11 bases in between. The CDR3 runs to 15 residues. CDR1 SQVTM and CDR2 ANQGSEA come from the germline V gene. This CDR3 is CSVEDPQLLNTEAFF. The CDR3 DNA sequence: TGCAGCGTTGAAGACCCGCAGCTACTGAACACTGAAGCTTTCTTT. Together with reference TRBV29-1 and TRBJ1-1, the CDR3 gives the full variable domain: SAVISQKPSRDICQRGTSLTIQCQVDSQVTMMFWYRQQPGQSLTLIATANQGSEATYESGFVIDKFPISRPNLTFSTLTVSNMSPEDSSIYLCSVEDPQLLNTEAFFGQGTRLTVV.

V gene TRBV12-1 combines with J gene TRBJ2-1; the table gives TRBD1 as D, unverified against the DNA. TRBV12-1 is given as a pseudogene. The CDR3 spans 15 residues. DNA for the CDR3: TGTGCCAGCAGCGATGGAGAGCTTAGGGGCAATGAGCAGTTCTTC. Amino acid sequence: CASSDGELRGNEQFF.

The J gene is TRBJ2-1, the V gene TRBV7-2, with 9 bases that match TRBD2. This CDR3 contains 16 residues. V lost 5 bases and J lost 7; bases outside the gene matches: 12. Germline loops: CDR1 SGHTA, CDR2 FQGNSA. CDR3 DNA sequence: TGTGCCAGCAGCCCTGGACTGGCGGGAGGGCCAAATGAGCAGTTCTTC. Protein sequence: CASSPGLAGGPNEQFF.